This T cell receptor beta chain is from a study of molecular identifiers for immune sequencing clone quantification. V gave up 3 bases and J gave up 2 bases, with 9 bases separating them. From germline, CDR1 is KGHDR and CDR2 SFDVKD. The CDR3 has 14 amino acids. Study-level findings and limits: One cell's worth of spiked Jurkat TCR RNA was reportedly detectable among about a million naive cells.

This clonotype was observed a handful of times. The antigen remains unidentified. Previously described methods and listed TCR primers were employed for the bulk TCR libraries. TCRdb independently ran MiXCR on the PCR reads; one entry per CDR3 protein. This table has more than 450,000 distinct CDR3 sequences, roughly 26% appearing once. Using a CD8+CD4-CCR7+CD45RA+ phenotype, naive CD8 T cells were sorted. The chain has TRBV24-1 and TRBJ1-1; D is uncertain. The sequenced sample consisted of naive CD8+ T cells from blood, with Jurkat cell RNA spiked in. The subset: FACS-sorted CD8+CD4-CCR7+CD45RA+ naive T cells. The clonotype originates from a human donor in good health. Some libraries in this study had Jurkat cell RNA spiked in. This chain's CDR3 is CATSDNHPNTEAFF. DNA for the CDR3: TGTGCCACCAGTGATAACCACCCAAACACTGAAGCTTTCTTT.